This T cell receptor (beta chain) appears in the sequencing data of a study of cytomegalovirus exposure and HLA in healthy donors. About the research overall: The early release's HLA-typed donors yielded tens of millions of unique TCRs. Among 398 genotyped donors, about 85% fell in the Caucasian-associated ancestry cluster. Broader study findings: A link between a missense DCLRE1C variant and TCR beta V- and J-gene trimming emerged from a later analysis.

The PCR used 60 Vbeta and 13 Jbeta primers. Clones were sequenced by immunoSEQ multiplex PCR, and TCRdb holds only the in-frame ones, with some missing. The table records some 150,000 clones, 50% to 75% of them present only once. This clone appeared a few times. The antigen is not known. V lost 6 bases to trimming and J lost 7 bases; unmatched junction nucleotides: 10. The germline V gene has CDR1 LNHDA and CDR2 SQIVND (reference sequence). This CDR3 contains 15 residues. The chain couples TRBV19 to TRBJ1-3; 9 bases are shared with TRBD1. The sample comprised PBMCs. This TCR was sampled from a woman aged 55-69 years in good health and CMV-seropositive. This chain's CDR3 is CASSPTGQGGNTIYF. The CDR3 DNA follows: TGTGCCAGTAGCCCGACGGGACAGGGAGGGAACACCATATATTTT.